The rows below give T cell receptor beta chains drawn from one sample of a study of CD8+CD57+ T cells in acquired aplastic anemia. TCRdb fed the reads into MiXCR, producing one record per CDR3 protein. This repertoire shows around 500,000 distinct CDR3 sequences, about a third found once; its top ten account for around 0.82%. The sample comprised sorted CD4+, CD8+, or CD8+CD57+ T cells (not recorded which) from PBMCs. These receptors were obtained from a human donor with aplastic anemia. CDR3s include the opening cysteine and the closing phenylalanine or tryptophan. Each record gives: J gene, V gene, D gene, clone size, CDR3 DNA, CDR3 protein. The D gene is left open where the match is weak. Only part of the rows carry a size: once, few, many, or a class if the clone is expanded.

TRBJ1-6 | TRBV5-4 | TRBD1 | many | TGTGCCAGCAGCGGGGACAGGGATCAACATTCACCCCTCCACTTT | CASSGDRDQHSPLHF
TRBJ1-1 | TRBV6-1 | TRBD1 | few | TGTGCCAGCAGCAAGGGGGCGGAGAGGACTGAAGCTTTCTTT | CASSKGAERTEAFF
TRBJ1-5 | TRBV6-1 | . | many | TGTGCCAGCAACCTAAGTGGCAGCAATCAGCCCCAGCATTTT | CASNLSGSNQPQHF
TRBJ1-1 | TRBV20-1 | . | many | TGCAGTGCTAGAGATCTAGGAGGAGTGAACACTGAAGCTTTCTTT | CSARDLGGVNTEAFF
TRBJ2-1 | TRBV20-1 | . | . | TGCAGTGCTAGAGTCAAAGGCAATGAGCAGTTCTTC | CSARVKGNEQFF
TRBJ2-2 | TRBV15 | TRBD1 | many | TGTGCCACCAGCAGAGATATGCGACAGGGGACCGGGGAGCTGTTTTTT | CATSRDMRQGTGELFF
TRBJ1-6 | TRBV6-1 | TRBD1 | many | TGTGCCAGCTTGGGGCGACAGGGGTGGAATTCACCCCTCCACTTT | CASLGRQGWNSPLHF
TRBJ2-7 | TRBV20-1 | TRBD2 | . | TGCAGTGCCAATCCTGGACTAGCGGGAGGTTTATACGAGCAGTACTTC | CSANPGLAGGLYEQYF
TRBJ2-7 | TRBV5-1 | TRBD1 | . | TGCGCCAGCAGCCGGTGGACAGGGGAATACGAGCAGTACTTC | CASSRWTGEYEQYF
TRBJ1-3 | TRBV25-1 | . | . | TGTGCCAGCAGCCAAGACACAGCTTTCCTAAACACCATATATTTT | CASSQDTAFLNTIYF
TRBJ1-2 | TRBV5-1 | . | many | TGCGCCAGCAGCGACGTGGGATCCCTGGCTCTTGGCTACACCTTC | CASSDVGSLALGYTF
TRBJ2-1 | TRBV19 | TRBD2 | few | TGTGCCAGTAGTACAAGGACTAGCGGGAGTAGGGGTGAGCAGTTCTTC | CASSTRTSGSRGEQFF
TRBJ2-3 | TRBV19 | . | few | TGTGCCAGTAGTACCCTTGCGGGGGCCCTCACAGATACGCAGTATTTT | CASSTLAGALTDTQYF
TRBJ2-7 | TRBV12-3/TRBV12-4 | . | few | TGTGCCAGCAGTTTAGGCCGGACAGTCCACGAGCAGTACTTC | CASSLGRTVHEQYF
TRBJ1-5 | TRBV19 | . | . | TGTGCCAGTAGTATAGGGGGGAGCAATCAGCCCCAGCATTTT | CASSIGGSNQPQHF
TRBJ1-3 | TRBV11-1 | . | . | TGTGCCAGCAGCGCACCCAGTGACCGACCGTACTCTGGAAACACCATATATTTT | CASSAPSDRPYSGNTIYF
TRBJ1-2 | TRBV9 | TRBD1 | many | TGTGCCAGCAGCGGAACAGGGGCTCGCTATGGCTACACCTTC | CASSGTGARYGYTF
TRBJ2-7 | TRBV9 | TRBD1 | many | TGTGCCAGCAGCGTAGCTCCCGGGACAGGAACGGAGCAGTACTTC | CASSVAPGTGTEQYF
TRBJ1-1 | TRBV27 | . | . | TGTGCCAGCAGTTTCTCGGGGTCCGAAGGCACTGAAGCTTTCTTT | CASSFSGSEGTEAFF
TRBJ2-7 | TRBV7-2 | . | few | TGTGCCAGCAGCTTCTTGGCGACCAGGCAGTACTTC | CASSFLATRQYF
TRBJ2-7 | TRBV30 | . | few | TGTGCCTGGACTTCGGACGGGAACTCCTACGAGCAGTACTTC | CAWTSDGNSYEQYF
TRBJ1-2 | TRBV5-6 | . | many | TGTGCCAGCAGCAAAACCAGGGTTGGCTACACCTTC | CASSKTRVGYTF
TRBJ2-6 | TRBV7-6 | TRBD1 | . | TGTGCCAGCAGCAGAGACAGGGTTAACGTCCTGACTTTC | CASSRDRVNVLTF
TRBJ2-2 | TRBV4-2 | . | . | TGTGCCAGCAGCCAAGATTTTTTGGGGTCCGGGGAGCTGTTTTTT | CASSQDFLGSGELFF
TRBJ2-7 | TRBV19 | TRBD1 | few | TGTGCCTGGGACAGGGACTCCCTCTACGAGCAGTACTTC | CAWDRDSLYEQYF
TRBJ1-1 | TRBV29-1 | . | many | TGCAGCGTTGCCTTTCTGGGGGGACGGGGTACTGAAGCTTTCTTT | CSVAFLGGRGTEAFF
TRBJ2-7 | TRBV7-9 | . | many | TGTGCCAGCAGCTTAGGGGGGCCCTACGAGCAGTACTTC | CASSLGGPYEQYF
TRBJ1-3 | TRBV20-1 | . | . | TGCAGTGTGCGCCGAGGCACCGGCACCGATCTATCTGGAAACACCATATATTTT | CSVRRGTGTDLSGNTIYF
TRBJ2-7 | TRBV6-1 | TRBD1 | few | TGTGCCAGCAGTGCCACAGGGGCCAACGAGCAGTACTTC | CASSATGANEQYF
TRBJ1-5 | TRBV24-1 | . | many | TGTGCCACCAGTGTCTCGGGGGGCAATCAGCCCCAGCATTTT | CATSVSGGNQPQHF
TRBJ2-7 | TRBV19 | . | many | TGTGCCAGTAGTATAGACTCAAGTTCCTCCTACGAGCAGTACTTC | CASSIDSSSSYEQYF
TRBJ1-6 | TRBV6-1 | . | . | TGTGCCAGCAGTGAAAGTCCCAGATATAATTCACCCCTCCACTTT | CASSESPRYNSPLHF
TRBJ1-1 | TRBV2 | . | many | TGTGCCAGCGTGTCAGGGGTCACTGAAGCTTTCTTT | CASVSGVTEAFF
TRBJ2-1 | TRBV10-1 | . | . | TGCGCCAGCAAAAGGGAGCCGGGACGGCCGTACAATGAGCAGTTCTTC | CASKREPGRPYNEQFF
TRBJ2-7 | TRBV11-3 | TRBD2 | few | TGTGCCAGCAGCTACAGACTAGCGGGAGTTGGGGAGCAGTACTTC | CASSYRLAGVGEQYF
TRBJ1-2 | TRBV30 | . | few | TGTGCCTGGAGTTCTATGGGCCTTGGAGGCTACACCTTC | CAWSSMGLGGYTF
TRBJ2-7 | TRBV29-1 | . | . | TGCAGCGTTGAAGATCGGGCTGGAACCTACGAGCAGTACTTC | CSVEDRAGTYEQYF
TRBJ2-7 | TRBV20-1 | . | . | TGCAGTGCTAGAGACAGGAATACCTACGAGCAGTACTTC | CSARDRNTYEQYF
TRBJ1-5 | TRBV5-1 | . | . | TGCGCCAGCAGCTTGGTTCCCGGGGATCAGCCCCAGCATTTT | CASSLVPGDQPQHF
TRBJ2-3 | TRBV11-1 | TRBD1 | few | TGTGCCAGCAGCCCCTCACCCTGGTACAGGGGGCTCAGAGATACGCAGTATTTT | CASSPSPWYRGLRDTQYF
TRBJ1-5 | TRBV20-1 | . | . | TGCAGTGCTAGTTTCTCCCAGGGGCGCGTCGGCAATCAGCCCCAGCATTTT | CSASFSQGRVGNQPQHF
TRBJ2-3 | TRBV9 | . | . | TGTGCCAGCAGCGTAGCGGGAAGTACGCAGTATTTT | CASSVAGSTQYF
TRBJ2-7 | TRBV11-2 | TRBD1 | . | TGTGCCAGCAGCTCAACGACGACAGGGGGCGAGCAGTACTTC | CASSSTTTGGEQYF
TRBJ1-5 | TRBV7-2 | . | . | TGTGCCAGCAGCCCCATGGGCGGGGACAATCAGCCCCAGCATTTT | CASSPMGGDNQPQHF
TRBJ1-5 | TRBV19 | . | few | TGTGCCAGTAGTAGGGAGGGGAATCAGCCCCAGCATTTT | CASSREGNQPQHF
TRBJ1-5 | TRBV7-2 | . | many | TGTGCCAGCACCAGGACATACTCGGAACCCCAGCATTTT | CASTRTYSEPQHF